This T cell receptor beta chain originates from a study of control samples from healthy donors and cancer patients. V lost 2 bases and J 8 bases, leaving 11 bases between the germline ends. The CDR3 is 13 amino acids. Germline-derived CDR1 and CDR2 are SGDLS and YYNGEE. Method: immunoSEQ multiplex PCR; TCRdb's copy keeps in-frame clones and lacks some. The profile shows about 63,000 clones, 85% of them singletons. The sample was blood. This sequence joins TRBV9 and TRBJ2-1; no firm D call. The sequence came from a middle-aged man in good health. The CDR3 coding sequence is TGTGCCAGCAGCGTTTGGGTGGGCGATGAGCAGTTCTTC. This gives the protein CASSVWVGDEQFF. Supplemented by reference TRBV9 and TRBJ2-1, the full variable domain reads DSGVTQTPKHLITATGQRVTLRCSPRSGDLSVYWYQQSLDQGLQFLIQYYNGEERAKGNILERFSAQQFPDLHSELNLSSLELGDSALYFCASSVWVGDEQFFGPGTRLTVL.